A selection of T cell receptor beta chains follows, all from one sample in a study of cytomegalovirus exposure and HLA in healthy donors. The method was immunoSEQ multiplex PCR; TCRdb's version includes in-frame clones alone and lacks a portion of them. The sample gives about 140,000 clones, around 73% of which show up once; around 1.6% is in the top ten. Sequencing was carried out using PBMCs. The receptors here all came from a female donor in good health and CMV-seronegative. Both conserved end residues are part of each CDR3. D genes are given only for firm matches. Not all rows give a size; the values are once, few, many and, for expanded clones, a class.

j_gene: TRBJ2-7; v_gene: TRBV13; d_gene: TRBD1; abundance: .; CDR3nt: TGTGCCAGCAGCCCGAGAGGACAGGGGATCTACGAGCAGTACTTC; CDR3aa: CASSPRGQGIYEQYF
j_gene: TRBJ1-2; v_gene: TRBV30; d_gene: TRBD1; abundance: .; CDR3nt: TGTGCCTGGAGTGTAGGGACAGGGAATGGCTACACCTTC; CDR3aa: CAWSVGTGNGYTF
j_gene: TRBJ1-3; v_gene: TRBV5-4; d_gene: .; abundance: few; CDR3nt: TGTGCCAGCAGCCAAACTGAAATCGGAAACACCATATATTTT; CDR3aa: CASSQTEIGNTIYF
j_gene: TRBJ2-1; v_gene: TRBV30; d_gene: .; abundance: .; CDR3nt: TGTGCCTGGACAGGGGCCGCCACCTACAATGAGCAGTTCTTC; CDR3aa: CAWTGAATYNEQFF
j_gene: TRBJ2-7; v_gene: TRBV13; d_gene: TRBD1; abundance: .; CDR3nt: TGTGCCAGCAGCTCGAACCGGGACAGGGGAGACTACGAGCAGTACTTC; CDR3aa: CASSSNRDRGDYEQYF
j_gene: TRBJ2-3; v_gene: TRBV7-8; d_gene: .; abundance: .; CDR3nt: TGTGCCAGCAGCTTAGATTGGCGGCAGGGGACGCAGTATTTT; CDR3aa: CASSLDWRQGTQYF
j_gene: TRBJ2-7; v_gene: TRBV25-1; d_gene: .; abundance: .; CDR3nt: TGTGCCAGCAGTGAAGTAGGGGCAGGGCTCGAGCAGTACTTC; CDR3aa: CASSEVGAGLEQYF
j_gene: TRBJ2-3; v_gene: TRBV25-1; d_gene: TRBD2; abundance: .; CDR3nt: TGTGCCAGCAGTAGCAGACTAGCGGGGGGGGCAGATACGCAGTATTTT; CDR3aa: CASSSRLAGGADTQYF
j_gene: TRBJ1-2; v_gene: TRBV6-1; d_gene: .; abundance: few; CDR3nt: TGTGCCAGCAGTGTTGAGACGGGCTATGGCTACACCTTC; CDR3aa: CASSVETGYGYTF
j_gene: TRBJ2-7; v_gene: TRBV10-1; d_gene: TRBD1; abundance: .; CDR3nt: TGCGCCAGCAGCGCTTCGGGACAGGGCAGCGAGCAGTACTTC; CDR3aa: CASSASGQGSEQYF
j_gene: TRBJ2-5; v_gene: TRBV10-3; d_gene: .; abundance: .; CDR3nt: TGTGCCATCAGTGAAGGGGCAGAGACCCAGTACTTC; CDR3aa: CAISEGAETQYF
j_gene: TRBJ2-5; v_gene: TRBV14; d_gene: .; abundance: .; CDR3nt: TGTGCCAGCAGCCAAGATCTTGGAGGGGAAGAGACCCAGTACTTC; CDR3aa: CASSQDLGGEETQYF
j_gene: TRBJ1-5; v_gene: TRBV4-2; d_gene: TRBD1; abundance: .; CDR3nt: TGTGCCAGCAGCCAAGAAGGGACAGGCGAAAATCAGCCCCAGCATTTT; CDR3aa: CASSQEGTGENQPQHF
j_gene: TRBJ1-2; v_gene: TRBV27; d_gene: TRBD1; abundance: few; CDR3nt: TGTGCCAGCAGTTCTTCCCAGGACAGGGCAACCTATGGCTACACCTTC; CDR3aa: CASSSSQDRATYGYTF
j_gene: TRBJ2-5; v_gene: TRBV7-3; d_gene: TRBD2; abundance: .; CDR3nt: TGTGCCAGCAGCCCGACGGGGGGGAGGCAAGAGACCCAGTACTTC; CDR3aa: CASSPTGGRQETQYF
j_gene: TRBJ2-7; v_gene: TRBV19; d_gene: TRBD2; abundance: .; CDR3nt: TGTGCCAGTAGTATAGATGGGGTAGCGGGAGACGAGCAGTACTTC; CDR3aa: CASSIDGVAGDEQYF
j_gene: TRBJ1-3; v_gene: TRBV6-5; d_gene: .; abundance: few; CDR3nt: TGTGCCAGCAGTCCATACCCGAGCTCTGGAAACACCATATATTTT; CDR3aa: CASSPYPSSGNTIYF
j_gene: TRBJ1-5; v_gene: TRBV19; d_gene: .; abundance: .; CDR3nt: TGTGCCAGTAGTATCTACCGGGATCAGCCCCAGCATTTT; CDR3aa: CASSIYRDQPQHF
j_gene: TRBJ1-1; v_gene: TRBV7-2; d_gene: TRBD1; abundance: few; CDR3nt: TGTGCCAGCAGCCCAGACAGGGCCACTGAAGCTTTCTTT; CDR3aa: CASSPDRATEAFF
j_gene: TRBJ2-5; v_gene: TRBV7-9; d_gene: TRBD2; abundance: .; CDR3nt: TGTGCCAGCAGCTTAGCGGGACTAGCCCAAGAGACCCAGTACTTC; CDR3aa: CASSLAGLAQETQYF
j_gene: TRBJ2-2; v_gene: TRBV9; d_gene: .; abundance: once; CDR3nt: TGTGCCAGCAGCGTAGAAGCGGACCGCAGGGAGCTGTTTTTT; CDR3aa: CASSVEADRRELFF
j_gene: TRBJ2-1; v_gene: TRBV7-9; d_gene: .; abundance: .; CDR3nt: TGTGCCAGCAGCTCCGTCAGTGGGTATAGCTATGAGCAGTTCTTC; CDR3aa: CASSSVSGYSYEQFF
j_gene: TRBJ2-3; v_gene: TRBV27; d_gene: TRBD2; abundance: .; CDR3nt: TGTGCCAGCACGGCTAGCGGGAGCGATACGCAGTATTTT; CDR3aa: CASTASGSDTQYF
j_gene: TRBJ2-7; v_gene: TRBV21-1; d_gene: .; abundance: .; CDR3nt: TGTGCCAGCAGCAAAGACGGTCTAGAACCCTACGAGCAGTACTTC; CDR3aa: CASSKDGLEPYEQYF
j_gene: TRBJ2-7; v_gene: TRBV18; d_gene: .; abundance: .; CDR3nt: TGTGCCAGCTCACCACCGGGGGGTTCCTACGAGCAGTACTTC; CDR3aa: CASSPPGGSYEQYF
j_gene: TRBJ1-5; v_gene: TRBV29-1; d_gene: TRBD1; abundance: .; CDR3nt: TGCAGCGTTGTTGCAGGGGGCGGTCAGCCCCAGCATTTT; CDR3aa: CSVVAGGGQPQHF
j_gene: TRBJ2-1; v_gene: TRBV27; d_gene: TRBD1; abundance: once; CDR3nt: TGTGCCAGCAGCCGTGACAGGGCCAATGAGCAGTTCTTC; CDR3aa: CASSRDRANEQFF
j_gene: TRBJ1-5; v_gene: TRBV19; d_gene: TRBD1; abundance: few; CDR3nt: TGTGCCACCGGGACAGGGGTTAATCAGCCCCAGCATTTT; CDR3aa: CATGTGVNQPQHF
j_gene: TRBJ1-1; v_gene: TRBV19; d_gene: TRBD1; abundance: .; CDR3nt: TGTGCCGTAGTGCCCGAGGGGGCTTTTACTGAAGCTTTCTTT; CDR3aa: CAVVPEGAFTEAFF
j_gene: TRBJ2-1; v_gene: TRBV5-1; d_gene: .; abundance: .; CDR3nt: TGCGCCAGCAGCTTGGTTTCGGTGTACGAGCAGTTCTTC; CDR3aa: CASSLVSVYEQFF
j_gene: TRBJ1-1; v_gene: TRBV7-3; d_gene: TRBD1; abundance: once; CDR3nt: TGTGCCAGCAGCTTAGCTCAGGGGGGGAACACTGAAGCTTTCTTT; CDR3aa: CASSLAQGGNTEAFF
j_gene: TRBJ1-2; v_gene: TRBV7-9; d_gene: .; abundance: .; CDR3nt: TGTGCCAGCAGTCAGGACACTAACTATGGCTACACCTTC; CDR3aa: CASSQDTNYGYTF
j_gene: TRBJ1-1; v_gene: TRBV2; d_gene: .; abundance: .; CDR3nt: TGTGCCAGCGATGGAGGGGAGAGGGACACTGAAGCTTTCTTT; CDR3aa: CASDGGERDTEAFF
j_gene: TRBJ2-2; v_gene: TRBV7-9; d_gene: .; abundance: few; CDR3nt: TGTGCCAGCCGACACGGACAAGACTCCACCGGGGAGCTGTTTTTT; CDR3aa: CASRHGQDSTGELFF
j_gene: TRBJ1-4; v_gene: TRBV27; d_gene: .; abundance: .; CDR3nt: TGTGCCAGCCGCGCAACTAATGAAAAACTGTTTTTT; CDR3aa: CASRATNEKLFF
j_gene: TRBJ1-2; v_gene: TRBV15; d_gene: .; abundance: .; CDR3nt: TGTGCCACCAGCAGAGATCTGGATCGGGACTATGGCTACACCTTC; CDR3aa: CATSRDLDRDYGYTF
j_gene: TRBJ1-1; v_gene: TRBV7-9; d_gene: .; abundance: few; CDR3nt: TGTGCCAGCAGCTTACAGGAAGGGGGGAACACTGAAGCTTTCTTT; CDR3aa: CASSLQEGGNTEAFF
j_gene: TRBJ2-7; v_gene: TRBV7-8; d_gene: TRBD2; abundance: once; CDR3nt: TGTGCCAGCAGCCGAGGACCGGGACTAACAGCCTACGAGCAGTACTTC; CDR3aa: CASSRGPGLTAYEQYF
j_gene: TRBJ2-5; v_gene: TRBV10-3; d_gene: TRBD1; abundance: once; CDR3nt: TGTGCCATCAGTGACAGGACAGGGGAGGAGACCCAGTACTTC; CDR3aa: CAISDRTGEETQYF
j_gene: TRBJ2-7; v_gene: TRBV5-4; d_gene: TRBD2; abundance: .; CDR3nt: TGTGCCAGCAGCTTGGAAGGGGTCCGCGGGGGGGCCGAGCAGTACTTC; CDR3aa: CASSLEGVRGGAEQYF
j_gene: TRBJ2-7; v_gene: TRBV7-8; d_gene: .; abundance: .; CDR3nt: TGTGCCAGCAGCCCGTCCTACGAGCAGTACTTC; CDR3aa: CASSPSYEQYF
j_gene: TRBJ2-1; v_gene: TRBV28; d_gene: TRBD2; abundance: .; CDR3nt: TGTGCCAGCATTCTTAGCGGGAGGGTCTACAATGAGCAGTTCTTC; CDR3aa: CASILSGRVYNEQFF
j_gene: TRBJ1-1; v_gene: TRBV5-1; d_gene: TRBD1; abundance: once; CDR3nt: TGCGCCAGCAGCTTGGATATCGGGACAGGGTTTTCGCAGGCTTTCTTT; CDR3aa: CASSLDIGTGFSQAFF
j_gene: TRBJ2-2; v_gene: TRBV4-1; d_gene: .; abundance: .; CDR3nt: TGCGCCAGCAGCCAAGAAAGGGGCGTGGCTCCGAACACCGGGGAGCTGTTTTTT; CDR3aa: CASSQERGVAPNTGELFF
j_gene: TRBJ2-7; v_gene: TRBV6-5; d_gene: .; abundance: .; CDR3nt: TGTGCCAGCACTCCCAAGTTCATGAGCTCCTACGAGCAGTACTTC; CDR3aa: CASTPKFMSSYEQYF
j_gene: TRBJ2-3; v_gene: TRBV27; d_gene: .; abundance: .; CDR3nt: TGTGCCAGCAGTTTCGTAGCGGAACACACAGATACGCAGTATTTT; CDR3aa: CASSFVAEHTDTQYF
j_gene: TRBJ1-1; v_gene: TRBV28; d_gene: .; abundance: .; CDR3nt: TGTGCCAGCAGTTTAAATAGGTGGGCAGGGGCCAACACTGAAGCTTTCTTT; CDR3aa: CASSLNRWAGANTEAFF
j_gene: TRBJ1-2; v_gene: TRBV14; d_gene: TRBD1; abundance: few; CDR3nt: TGTGCCAGCAGCCAAGTTGGAGGGGGCACAGGGGGCTACACCTTC; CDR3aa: CASSQVGGGTGGYTF
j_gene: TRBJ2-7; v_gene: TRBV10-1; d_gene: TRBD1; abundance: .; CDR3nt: TGCGCCAGCAGTGAGACAGGGGGCTCCTACGAGCAGTACTTC; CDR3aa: CASSETGGSYEQYF
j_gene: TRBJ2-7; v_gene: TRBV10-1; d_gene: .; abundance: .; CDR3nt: TGCGCCAGCAGTGAGTCGGGTTCAGGCCGGTCCTACGAGCAGTACTTC; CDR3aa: CASSESGSGRSYEQYF
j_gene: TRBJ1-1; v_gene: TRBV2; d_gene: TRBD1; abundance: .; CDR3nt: TGTGCCAGCAGTGTTTTGAATCGGGGACAGACGAACACTGAAGCTTTCTTT; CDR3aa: CASSVLNRGQTNTEAFF
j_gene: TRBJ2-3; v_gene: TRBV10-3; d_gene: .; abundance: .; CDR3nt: TGTGCCATAAATGACAGGCCGAGAATAAACACAGATACGCAGTATTTT; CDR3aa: CAINDRPRINTDTQYF
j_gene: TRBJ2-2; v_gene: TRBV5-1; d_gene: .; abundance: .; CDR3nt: TGCGCCAGCAGCTTGGCCCAGGAGGGCGGGGAGCTGTTTTTT; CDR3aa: CASSLAQEGGELFF
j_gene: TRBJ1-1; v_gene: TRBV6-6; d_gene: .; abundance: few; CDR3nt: TGTGCCAGCAGTTACCTGGGCAGGAACACTGAAGCTTTCTTT; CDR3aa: CASSYLGRNTEAFF
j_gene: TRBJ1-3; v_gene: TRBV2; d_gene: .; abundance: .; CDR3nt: TGTGCCAGCAGAGACGCGCAGGGAAGGAACACCATATATTTT; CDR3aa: CASRDAQGRNTIYF
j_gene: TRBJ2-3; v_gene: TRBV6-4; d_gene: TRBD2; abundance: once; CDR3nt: TGTGCCAGCAGTGAAGGGACTAGCTCCACAGATACGCAGTATTTT; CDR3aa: CASSEGTSSTDTQYF
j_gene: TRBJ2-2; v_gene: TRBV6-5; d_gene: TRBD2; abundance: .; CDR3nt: TGTGCCAGCAGGGATGGGGGGGGACCGGGGGAGCTGTTTTTT; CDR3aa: CASRDGGGPGELFF
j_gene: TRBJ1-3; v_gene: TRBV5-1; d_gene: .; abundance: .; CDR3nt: TGCGCCAGCAGCCTGGGAGGCACCCGCTCTGGAAACACCATATATTTT; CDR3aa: CASSLGGTRSGNTIYF
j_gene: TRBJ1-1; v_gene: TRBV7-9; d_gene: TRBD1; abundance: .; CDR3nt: TGTGCCAGCAGCTTAGAGAGCAGGGGGCGGACTGAAGCTTTCTTT; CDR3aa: CASSLESRGRTEAFF
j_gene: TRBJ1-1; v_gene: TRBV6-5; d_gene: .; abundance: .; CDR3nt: TGTGCCAGCAGTACTATCGACCGATACACTGAAGCTTTCTTT; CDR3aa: CASSTIDRYTEAFF